Reported below is one T cell receptor (beta chain). This specimen belongs to a study of T cell changes during pregnancy in multiple sclerosis. This CDR3 has 15 amino acids. Trimming took 4 bases from V and 5 from J; bases not matched to a gene: 1. The germline gives CDR1 SSHAT, CDR2 FNYEAQ (reference sequence). Some clones are missing from TCRdb's copy, which holds only in-frame ones; the method was immunoSEQ multiplex PCR. The table lists tens of thousands of clones, 75% to 95% of them singletons. This receptor was identified in a female donor with multiple sclerosis, enrolled in a pregnancy study. This chain uses TRBV7-7 with TRBJ2-2; 13 bases line up with TRBD2. Specimen: CD4+ T cells from peripheral blood mononuclear cells, collected in the second trimester of pregnancy. The CDR3 region has the DNA TGTGCCAGCAGCTCGACTAGCGGGGGGACCGGGGAGCTGTTTTTT. This sequence encodes CASSSTSGGTGELFF.